This passage covers 18 T cell receptor beta chains from one sample sequenced in a study of cytomegalovirus exposure and HLA in healthy donors. PCR amplification relied on 60 Vbeta primers (plus 13 Jbeta primers). Assay: immunoSEQ multiplex PCR; the TCRdb copy retains only in-frame clones and omits some. Of about 160,000 clones in the sample, around 80% were seen once. Sequencing input: PBMCs. The receptors were sampled from a male donor in good health and CMV-seropositive.

V and J are TRBV6-5 and TRBJ2-1, with D tentatively TRBD2 (5 bases). This CDR3 region has 15 residues. V was pared by 5 bases and J by 4 bases, with 15 bases between. Germline V gives CDR1 MNHEY, CDR2 SVGAGI. CDR3 DNA sequence: TGTGCCAGCAGTAACCTCCCCAGGACTTACAATGAGCAGTTCTTC. This gives the protein CASSNLPRTYNEQFF.

Only one count was recorded for this clone. This chain links TRBV6-1 with TRBJ1-4; TRBD1 is a possible D gene (5 bases). Trimming took 3 bases from V and 1 from J, leaving 9 bases between them. The CDR3 has 15 residues. Germline V CDR1 and CDR2: MNHNS, SASEGT. The CDR3: CASSEGGGTNEKLFF. CDR3 nucleotides: TGTGCCAGCAGTGAGGGGGGTGGAACTAATGAAAAACTGTTTTTT.

V usage is TRBV4-1 and J usage is TRBJ2-1; 10 bases map to TRBD2. The junction had 9 bases not matched to a gene; V was cut back by 4 bases and J by 6 bases. From germline, CDR1 is MGHRA and CDR2 YSYEKL. This CDR3 comprises 16 residues. As DNA, the CDR3 is TGCGCCAGCAGCCCAAGAGAAGTAGCGGGAGGCAATGAGCAGTTCTTC. Amino acids: CASSPREVAGGNEQFF.

The rearrangement uses TRBV5-1 and TRBJ2-7; 7 bases align to TRBD1. V gave up 2 bases and J gave up 6 bases; unmatched junction bases: 11. The CDR3 contains 15 residues. Germline CDR1 is SGHRS and CDR2 is YFSETQ. CDR3 residues: CASSFGNSNRGEQYF. The DNA of the CDR3 is TGCGCCAGCAGCTTTGGAAACAGCAACAGGGGCGAGCAGTACTTC.

This rearrangement joins TRBV5-1 to TRBJ2-5; TRBD2 might be the D (7 bases). The DNA end favors TRBJ2-7, so the J call may be wrong. Germline CDR1 SGHRS, CDR2 YFSETQ. The CDR3 runs 14 residues. The CDR3 DNA is TGCGCCAGCAGCTTGCGGGGGGCACCGGACGAGCAGTACTTC. Translating it yields CASSLRGAPDEQYF.

The chain is built from TRBV5-1 and TRBJ2-7; weak D call: TRBD2 (5 bases). The germline CDR1 and CDR2 sequences are SGHRS and YFSETQ. Deletions cut 3 bases from V and 0 bases from J, with 16 bases between. This CDR3 has 16 residues. The CDR3 reads CASSSGIWDVSYEQYF. DNA for the CDR3: TGCGCCAGCAGCTCGGGGATATGGGATGTCTCCTACGAGCAGTACTTC.

Points on this clone: The junction departs from the called germline gene at one end, perhaps through a read error. The chain couples TRBV28 to TRBJ2-6; 10 bases are shared with TRBD1. Germline values: CDR1 MDHEN, CDR2 SYDVKM. This CDR3 has 19 residues. CDR3 sequence: CASRIPGTGAWGGANGLTF. CDR3 bases: TGTGCCAGCAGGATACCCGGGACAGGGGCTTGGGGGGGGGCCAACGGCCTGACTTTC.

The V gene is TRBV7-8, the J gene TRBJ1-1; the D gene is possibly TRBD1 (6 bases). From germline, CDR1 is SGHVS and CDR2 FQNEAQ. This CDR3 spans 17 amino acids. V lost 0 bases and J lost 1, with 15 bases in between. This CDR3 is CASSLANLRGTNTEAFF. CDR3 nucleotide sequence: TGTGCCAGCAGCTTAGCAAATCTTAGGGGGACGAACACTGAAGCTTTCTTT.

The rearrangement joins TRBV29-1 to TRBJ1-1; weak D call: TRBD1 (6 bases). The CDR3 loop spans 16 amino acids. V lost 4 bases and J lost 3, with 21 bases in between. Germline CDR1 is SQVTM and CDR2 is ANQGSEA. The CDR3 nucleotides are TGCAGCGTTGGGGAGATGCAGGGGTGGTATGACACTGAAGCTTTCTTT. Protein: CSVGEMQGWYDTEAFF.

V gene TRBV6-4 combines with J gene TRBJ2-7; D gene ambiguous. This CDR3 is built from 14 residues. The germline V and J ends were trimmed by 6 bases and 3 bases, with 15 bases remaining between them. The germline CDR1 and CDR2 sequences are MRHNA and SNTAGT. The CDR3 bases are TGTGCCAGCAGAAAAAGACGAGCTAGCTACGAGCAGTACTTC. Protein: CASRKRRASYEQYF.

V is TRBV6-5 and J is TRBJ1-1; D not resolved. V lost 2 bases to trimming and J lost 1 base, with 8 bases between them. This CDR3 is 14 amino acids long. CDR1 is MNHEY and CDR2 is SVGAGI in the germline V gene. This chain's CDR3 is CASSYERGNTEAFF. As DNA, the CDR3 is TGTGCCAGCAGTTACGAACGGGGGAACACTGAAGCTTTCTTT.

The chain combines TRBV11-2 with TRBJ2-7; D gene ambiguous. The V gene's germline CDR1 is SGHAT and CDR2 FQNNGV. Trimming stripped 5 bases from V and 0 bases from J, with 8 bases between. The CDR3 has 13 residues. The CDR3 region has the DNA TGTGCCAGCAGCCCACAGCTCTCCTACGAGCAGTACTTC. This translates into CASSPQLSYEQYF. Full variable domain (outside the CDR3, taken from reference TRBV11-2 and TRBJ2-7): EAGVAQSPRYKIIEKRQSVAFWCNPISGHATLYWYQQILGQGPKLLIQFQNNGVVDDSQLPKDRFSAERLKGVDSTLKIQPAKLEDSAVYLCASSPQLSYEQYFGPGTRLTVT.

The CDR3 spells CATSVGGAGITGELFF. CDR3 bases: TGTGCCACCAGCGTTGGGGGAGCGGGAATAACCGGGGAGCTGTTTTTT. The chain uses TRBV15 and TRBJ2-2, with TRBD2 matching 7 bases. CDR3 size: 16 residues. J gave up 5 bases and V 5 bases, and 11 bases lay outside the gene matches. The germline CDR1 and CDR2 sequences are LNHNV and YYDKDF (reference sequence). The entire variable domain, with the rest obtained from reference TRBV15 and TRBJ2-2, is as follows: DAMVIQNPRYQVTQFGKPVTLSCSQTLNHNVMYWYQQKSSQAPKLLFHYYDKDFNNEADTPDNFQSRRPNTSFCFLDIRSPGLGDTAMYLCATSVGGAGITGELFFGEGSRLTVL.

The CDR3: CASSGGPGDRAEKLFF. For the CDR3, the DNA is TGTGCCAGCAGCGGGGGACCAGGTGACAGGGCAGAAAAACTGTTTTTT. The chain recombines TRBV5-6 with TRBJ1-4, with 7 bases fitting TRBD1. This CDR3 is 16 amino acids long. The germline V gene encodes CDR1 SGHDT and CDR2 YYEEEE. The junction had 14 bases not matched to a gene; V was cut back by 4 bases and J by 8 bases.

The chain carries TRBV30 and TRBJ1-4; D remains ambiguous. Trimming removed 2 bases at V and 0 bases at J, with 7 bases between. Germline V gene data show CDR1 as GTSNPN and CDR2 as SVGIG (reference sequence). This CDR3 contains 14 residues. CDR3 in amino acids: CAWSKLATNEKLFF. CDR3 bases: TGTGCCTGGAGTAAGCTTGCAACTAATGAAAAACTGTTTTTT.

This clone is a singleton in its sample. The chain links TRBV11-3 to TRBJ1-1; perhaps TRBD1 as D (5 bases). V was clipped by 1 base and J by 6 bases, with 9 bases between them. CDR3 length equals 13 residues. Germline-derived CDR1 and CDR2 are SGHNT and YENEEA. The CDR3 DNA follows: TGTGCCAGCAGCTTAGTTCAGGGTGCTGAAGCTTTCTTT. Translated: CASSLVQGAEAFF.

The V and J genes are TRBV7-2 and TRBJ2-7; TRBD2 agrees at 8 bases. Per germline, CDR1 SGHTA and CDR2 FQGNSA. CDR3 length: 15 amino acids. J was trimmed by 4 bases and V by 4 bases; bases with no gene match: 9. The CDR3 DNA follows: TGTGCCAGCAGCTCCGGGGGGGGACTTCAGTACGAGCAGTACTTC. Protein product: CASSSGGGLQYEQYF.

J is TRBJ1-1 and V is TRBV18, with unresolved D. The CDR3 spans 14 residues. V gave up 3 bases and J gave up 2 bases, with 10 bases separating them. Germline V CDR1 and CDR2: KGHSH, LQKENI. The DNA of the CDR3 is TGTGCCAGCTCACCTCCCTGGGCAAACACTGAAGCTTTCTTT. Translated, it gives CASSPPWANTEAFF.